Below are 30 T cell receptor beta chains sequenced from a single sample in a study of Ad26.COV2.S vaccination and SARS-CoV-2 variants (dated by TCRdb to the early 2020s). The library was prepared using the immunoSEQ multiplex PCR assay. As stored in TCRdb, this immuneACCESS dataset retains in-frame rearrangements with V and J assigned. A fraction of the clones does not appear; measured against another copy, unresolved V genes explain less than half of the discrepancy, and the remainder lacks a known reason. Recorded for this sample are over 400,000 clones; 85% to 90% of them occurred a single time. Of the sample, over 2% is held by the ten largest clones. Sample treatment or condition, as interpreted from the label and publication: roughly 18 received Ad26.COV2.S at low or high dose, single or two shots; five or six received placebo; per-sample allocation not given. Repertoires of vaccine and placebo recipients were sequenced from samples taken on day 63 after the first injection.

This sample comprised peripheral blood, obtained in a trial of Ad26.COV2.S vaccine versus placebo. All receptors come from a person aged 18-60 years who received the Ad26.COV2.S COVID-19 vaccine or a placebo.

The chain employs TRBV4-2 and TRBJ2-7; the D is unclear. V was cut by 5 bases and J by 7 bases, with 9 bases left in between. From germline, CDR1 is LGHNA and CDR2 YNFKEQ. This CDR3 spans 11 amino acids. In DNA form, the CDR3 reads TGTGCCAGCAGCAACCGAGGTGAGCAGTACTTC. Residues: CASSNRGEQYF.

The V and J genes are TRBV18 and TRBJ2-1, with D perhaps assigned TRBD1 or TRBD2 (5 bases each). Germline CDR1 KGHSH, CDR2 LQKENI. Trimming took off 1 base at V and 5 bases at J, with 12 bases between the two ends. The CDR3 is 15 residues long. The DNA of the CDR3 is TGTGCCAGCTCACCACGATGGGACGCCGACAATGAGCAGTTCTTC. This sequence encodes CASSPRWDADNEQFF.

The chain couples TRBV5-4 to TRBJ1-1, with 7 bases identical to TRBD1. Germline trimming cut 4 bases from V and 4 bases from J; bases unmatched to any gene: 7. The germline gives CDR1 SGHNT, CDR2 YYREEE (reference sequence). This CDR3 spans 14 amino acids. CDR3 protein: CASSPQGEGTEAFF. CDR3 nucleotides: TGTGCCAGCAGCCCGCAGGGGGAGGGCACTGAAGCTTTCTTT.

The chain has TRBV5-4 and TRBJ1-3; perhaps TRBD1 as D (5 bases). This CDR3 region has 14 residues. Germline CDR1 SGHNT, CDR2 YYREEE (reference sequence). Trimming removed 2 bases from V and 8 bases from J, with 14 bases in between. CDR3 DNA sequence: TGTGCCAGCAGCTTTACAGGAGCCCCTTACACCATATATTTT. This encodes CASSFTGAPYTIYF.

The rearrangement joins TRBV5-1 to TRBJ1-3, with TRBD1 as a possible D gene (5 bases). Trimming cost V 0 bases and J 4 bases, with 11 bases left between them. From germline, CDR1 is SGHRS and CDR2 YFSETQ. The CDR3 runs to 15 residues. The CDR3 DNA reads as TGCGCCAGCAGCTTGGCCACGGGGCGCGGAAACACCATATATTTT. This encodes CASSLATGRGNTIYF.

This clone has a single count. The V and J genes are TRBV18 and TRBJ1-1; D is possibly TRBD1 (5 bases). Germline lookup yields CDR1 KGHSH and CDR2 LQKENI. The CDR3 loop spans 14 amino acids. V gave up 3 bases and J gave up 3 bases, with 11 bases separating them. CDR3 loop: CASSPEAGHTEAFF. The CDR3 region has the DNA TGTGCCAGCTCACCGGAGGCGGGGCACACTGAAGCTTTCTTT.

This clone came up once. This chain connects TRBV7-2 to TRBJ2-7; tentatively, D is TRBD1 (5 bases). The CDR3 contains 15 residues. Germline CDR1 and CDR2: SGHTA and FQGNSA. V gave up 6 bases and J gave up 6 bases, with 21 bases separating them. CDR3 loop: CASSQFGGRAPEQYF. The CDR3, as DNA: TGTGCCAGCAGTCAATTTGGCGGCAGGGCCCCCGAGCAGTACTTC.

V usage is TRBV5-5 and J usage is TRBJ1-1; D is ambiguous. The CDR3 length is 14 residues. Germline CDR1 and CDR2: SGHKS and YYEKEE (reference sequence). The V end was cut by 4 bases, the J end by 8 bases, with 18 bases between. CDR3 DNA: TGTGCCAGCAGCCCGTCCGGTTGGAGCCAGGAAGCTTTCTTT. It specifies CASSPSGWSQEAFF.

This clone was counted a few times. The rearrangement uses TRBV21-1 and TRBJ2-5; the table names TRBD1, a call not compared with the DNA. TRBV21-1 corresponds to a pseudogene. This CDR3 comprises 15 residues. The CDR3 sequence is CASSLRDRERETQYF. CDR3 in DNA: TGTGCCAGCAGCCTAAGGGACAGAGAGAGAGAGACCCAGTACTTC.

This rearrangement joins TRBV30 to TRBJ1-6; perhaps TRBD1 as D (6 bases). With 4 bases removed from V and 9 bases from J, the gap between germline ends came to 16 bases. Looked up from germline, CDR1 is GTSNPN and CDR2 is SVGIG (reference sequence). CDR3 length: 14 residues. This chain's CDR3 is CAWKTLGGGSPLHF. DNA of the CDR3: TGTGCCTGGAAAACCTTAGGGGGTGGTTCACCCCTCCACTTT.

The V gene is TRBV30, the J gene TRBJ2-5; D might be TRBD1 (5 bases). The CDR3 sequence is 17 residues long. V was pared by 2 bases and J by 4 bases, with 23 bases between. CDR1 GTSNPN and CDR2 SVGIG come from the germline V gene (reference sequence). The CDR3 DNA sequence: TGTGCCTGGAGTACGAGCATAACCAGGGTTCGGCGAGAGACCCAGTACTTC. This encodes CAWSTSITRVRRETQYF.

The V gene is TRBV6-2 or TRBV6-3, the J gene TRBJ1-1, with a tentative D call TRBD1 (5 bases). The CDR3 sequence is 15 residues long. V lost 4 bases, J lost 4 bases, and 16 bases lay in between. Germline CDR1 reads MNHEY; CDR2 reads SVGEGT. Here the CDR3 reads CASSSMLEGLTEAFF. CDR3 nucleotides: TGTGCCAGCAGTTCCATGCTGGAGGGACTCACTGAAGCTTTCTTT.

CDR3 protein: CASSYSRGDTEAFF. CDR3 coding DNA: TGCGCCAGCAGCTACTCCAGGGGGGACACTGAAGCTTTCTTT. This rearrangement joins TRBV5-1 to TRBJ1-1; 7 nucleotides agree with TRBD1. This CDR3 spans 14 amino acids. Germline CDR1 SGHRS, CDR2 YFSETQ. V lost 3 bases, J lost 3 bases, and 5 bases stayed unmatched.

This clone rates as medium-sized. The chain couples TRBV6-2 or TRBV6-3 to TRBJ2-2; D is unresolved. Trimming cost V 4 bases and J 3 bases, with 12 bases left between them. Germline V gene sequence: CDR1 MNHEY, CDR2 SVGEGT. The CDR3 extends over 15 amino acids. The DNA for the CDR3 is TGTGCCAGCAGTTCAGTGGTTAGGGACACCGGGGAGCTGTTTTTT. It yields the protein CASSSVVRDTGELFF.

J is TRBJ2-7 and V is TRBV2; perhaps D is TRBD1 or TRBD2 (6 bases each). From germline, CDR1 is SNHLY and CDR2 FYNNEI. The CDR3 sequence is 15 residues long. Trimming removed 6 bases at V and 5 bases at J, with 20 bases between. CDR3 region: CASSSLTGTWDEQYF. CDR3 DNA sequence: TGTGCCAGCAGCTCTCTCACAGGGACTTGGGACGAGCAGTACTTC.

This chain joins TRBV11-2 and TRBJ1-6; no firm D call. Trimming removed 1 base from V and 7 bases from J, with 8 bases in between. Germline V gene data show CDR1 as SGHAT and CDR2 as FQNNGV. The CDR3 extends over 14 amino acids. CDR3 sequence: CASSLAVSNSPLHF. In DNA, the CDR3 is TGTGCCAGCAGCTTAGCGGTCTCGAATTCACCCCTCCACTTT. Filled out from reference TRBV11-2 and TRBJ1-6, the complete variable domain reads EAGVAQSPRYKIIEKRQSVAFWCNPISGHATLYWYQQILGQGPKLLIQFQNNGVVDDSQLPKDRFSAERLKGVDSTLKIQPAKLEDSAVYLCASSLAVSNSPLHFGNGTRLTVT.

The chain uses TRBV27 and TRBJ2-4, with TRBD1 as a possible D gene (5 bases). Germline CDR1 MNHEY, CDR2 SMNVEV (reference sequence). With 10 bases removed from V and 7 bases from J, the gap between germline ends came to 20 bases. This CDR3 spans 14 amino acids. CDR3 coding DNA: TGTGCCACCTGGGCGTTAGGGAAGGGGAACATTCAGTACTTC. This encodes CATWALGKGNIQYF.

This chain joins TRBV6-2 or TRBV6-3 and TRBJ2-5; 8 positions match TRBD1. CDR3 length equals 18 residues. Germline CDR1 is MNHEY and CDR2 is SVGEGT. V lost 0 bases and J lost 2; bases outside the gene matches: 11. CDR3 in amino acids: CASSYSIQGDQLQETQYF. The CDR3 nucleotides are TGTGCCAGCAGTTACTCGATACAGGGGGATCAACTACAAGAGACCCAGTACTTC.

The CDR3 DNA follows: TGCGCCAGCAGTGTCGAGACCCAGTACTTC. This gives the protein CASSVETQYF. V usage is TRBV10-1 and J usage is TRBJ2-5; D gene unclear. V was clipped by 4 bases and J by 5 bases, with 2 bases between them. The CDR3 consists of 10 residues. Per the germline V gene, CDR1 is WNHNN and CDR2 is SYGVQD (reference sequence).

Here the CDR3 DNA reads TGTGCCAGCAGTGAGACAGGGGGCATCGGGGAGCTGTTTTTT. It encodes CASSETGGIGELFF. The genes are TRBV28 and TRBJ2-2; 10 nucleotides match TRBD1. This CDR3 has 14 amino acids. J lost 7 bases, V lost 5 bases, and 4 bases had no gene match. Per germline, CDR1 MDHEN and CDR2 SYDVKM. Looking up the rest from reference TRBV28 and TRBJ2-2 gives the full variable domain: DVKVTQSSRYLVKRTGEKVFLECVQDMDHENMFWYRQDPGLGLRLIYFSYDVKMKEKGDIPEGYSVSREKKERFSLILESASTNQTSMYLCASSETGGIGELFFGEGSRLTVL.

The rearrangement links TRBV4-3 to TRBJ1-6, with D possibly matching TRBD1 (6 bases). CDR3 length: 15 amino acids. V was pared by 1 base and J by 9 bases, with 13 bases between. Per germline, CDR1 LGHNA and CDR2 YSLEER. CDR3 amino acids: CASSQVIGGRSPLHF. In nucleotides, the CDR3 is TGCGCCAGCAGCCAAGTTATAGGGGGGCGTTCACCCCTCCACTTT.

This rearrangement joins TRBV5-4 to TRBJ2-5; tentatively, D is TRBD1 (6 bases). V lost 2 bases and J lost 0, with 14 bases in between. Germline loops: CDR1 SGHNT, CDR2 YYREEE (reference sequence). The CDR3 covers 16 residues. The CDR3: CASSLGGRTYQETQYF. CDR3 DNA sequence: TGTGCCAGCAGCTTAGGGGGTAGAACTTACCAAGAGACCCAGTACTTC.

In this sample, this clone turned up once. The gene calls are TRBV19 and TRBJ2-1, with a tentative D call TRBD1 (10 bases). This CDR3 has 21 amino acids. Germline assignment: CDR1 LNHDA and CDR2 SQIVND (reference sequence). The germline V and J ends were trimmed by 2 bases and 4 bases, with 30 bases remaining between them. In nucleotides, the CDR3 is TGTGCCAGTAGTATACCCCCGACAGGGGGCCTTAGACTAGCGGTATACAATGAGCAGTTCTTC. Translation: CASSIPPTGGLRLAVYNEQFF. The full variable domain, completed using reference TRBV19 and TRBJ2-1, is DGGITQSPKYLFRKEGQNVTLSCEQNLNHDAMYWYRQDPGQGLRLIYYSQIVNDFQKGDIAEGYSVSREKKESFPLTVTSAQKNPTAFYLCASSIPPTGGLRLAVYNEQFFGPGTRLTVL.

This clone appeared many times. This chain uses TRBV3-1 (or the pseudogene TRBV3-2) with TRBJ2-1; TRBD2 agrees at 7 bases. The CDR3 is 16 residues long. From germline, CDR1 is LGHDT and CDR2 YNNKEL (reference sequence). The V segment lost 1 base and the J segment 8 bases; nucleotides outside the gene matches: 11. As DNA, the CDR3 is TGTGCCAGCAGCCAAGGGAGGCGGGAGATAATAGATGAGCAGTTCTTC. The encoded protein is CASSQGRREIIDEQFF.

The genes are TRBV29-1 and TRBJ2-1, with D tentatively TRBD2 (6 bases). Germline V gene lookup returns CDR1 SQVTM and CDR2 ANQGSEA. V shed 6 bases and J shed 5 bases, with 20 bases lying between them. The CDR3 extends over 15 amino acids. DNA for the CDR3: TGCAGCGTAGTAAAGTGGGGTAGCGGAGACAATGAGCAGTTCTTC. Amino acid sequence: CSVVKWGSGDNEQFF.

CDR3 bases: TGTGCCAGCAGAAGACTAGCGGGAGCTGGCGGGGAGCTGTTTTTT. The encoded protein is CASRRLAGAGGELFF. V gene TRBV6-6 combines with J gene TRBJ2-2; 12 nucleotides align to TRBD2. Germline values: CDR1 MNHNY, CDR2 SVGAGI (reference sequence). The V and J ends lost 6 bases and 7 bases, in that order; junction bases with no gene match: 6. There are 15 residues in the CDR3.

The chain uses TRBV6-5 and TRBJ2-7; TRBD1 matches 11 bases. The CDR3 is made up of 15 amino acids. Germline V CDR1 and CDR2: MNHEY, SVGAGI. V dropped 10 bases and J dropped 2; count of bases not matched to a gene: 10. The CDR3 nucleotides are TGTGCCACCAAACCGGGACAGGGGGTCACCTACGAGCAGTACTTC. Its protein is CATKPGQGVTYEQYF.

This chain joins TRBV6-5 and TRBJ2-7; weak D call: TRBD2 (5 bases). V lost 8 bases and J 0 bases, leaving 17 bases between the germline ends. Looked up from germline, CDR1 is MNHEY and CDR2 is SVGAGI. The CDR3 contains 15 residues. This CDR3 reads CASAHGLESSYEQYF. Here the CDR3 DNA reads TGTGCCAGCGCCCACGGACTGGAGAGCTCCTACGAGCAGTACTTC.

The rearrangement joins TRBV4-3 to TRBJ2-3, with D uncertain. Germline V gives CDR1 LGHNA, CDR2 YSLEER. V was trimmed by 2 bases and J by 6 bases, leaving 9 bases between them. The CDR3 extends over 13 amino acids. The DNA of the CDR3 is TGCGCCAGCAGCCAACATCCCCTGGATACGCAGTATTTT. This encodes CASSQHPLDTQYF.

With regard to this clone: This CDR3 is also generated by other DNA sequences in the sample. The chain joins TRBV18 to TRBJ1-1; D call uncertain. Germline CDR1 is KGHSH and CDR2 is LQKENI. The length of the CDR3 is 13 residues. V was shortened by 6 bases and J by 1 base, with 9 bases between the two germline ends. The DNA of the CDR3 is TGTGCCAGCTCCCCAGACGGGAACACTGAAGCTTTCTTT. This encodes CASSPDGNTEAFF.